This TCR beta chain was obtained from a study of cytomegalovirus exposure and HLA in healthy donors (dated by TCRdb to the late 2010s). Background on the whole study: According to an earlier analysis of several hundred of the donors, 200 million or so T cells yielded roughly 100 million unique TCR beta sequences and approximately 300 Gb of sequence data. An early release that covered approximately 600 HLA-typed donors contained about 300 gigabases of sequencing data and roughly 84 million unique TCR sequences. Among the roughly 390 genotyped donors, 75% to 90% belonged to the genetic ancestry cluster associated with self-reported Caucasian donors. The study aimed to test whether signatures of past pathogen exposure could be identified by cataloging public T cell receptors. Using immunosequencing, the study profiled T cell repertoires from 550 to 750 subjects and related those repertoires to cytomegalovirus serostatus. A separate validation cohort of 100 to 150 different subjects was used in addition to the 666-subject first cohort. To predict cytomegalovirus infection status, the study combined high-throughput TCR immunosequencing, statistical association of individual TCRs with disease status, and machine learning. A later analysis re-examined previously published TCR beta repertoires from just over 650 donors and added high-resolution HLA genotyping to investigate patterns of TCR occurrence. In the later analysis, no new phenotypic data were used to find candidate immune exposures; instead, reliance was placed on TCR beta sequences and their occurrence across donors. To decide whether each TCR beta V gene segment behaved as functional or pseudogenic, an earlier analysis of approximately 620 of the donors relied on high-throughput TCR beta sequencing. Donor age, sex, ethnicity and CMV serostatus were compiled alongside the repertoire data. A later genetic analysis took genome-wide SNP genotypes for about 55% of the roughly 700 donors and used that subset as a discovery cohort. Every discovery cohort repertoire had been produced on one sequencing platform. Class I and class II HLA loci were covered by the typing at four-digit resolution. Typing coverage varied by locus: roughly 620-630 donors for A, B, C, DRB1 and DQB1; approximately 500 for DQA1; nearly 610 for DPA1; approximately 490 for DPB1. Roughly 5 DR-DQ haplotypes were handled as single units for association and clustering, since linkage in the cohort was strong. Across under 500 genotyped donors of the cohort, an average of roughly 250,000 unique TCR beta nucleotide sequences per donor were sequenced, and about a sixth of those sequences were non-productive. The full study reports these points: A further reported finding was that TCR beta sequences accurately predicted the HLA-A and HLA-B alleles for most subjects in the first cohort. According to the authors, the approach could potentially be generalized to other disease states and immunological phenotypes. The classifier was reported to diagnose cytomegalovirus status with high specificity and sensitivity in both the original and validation cohorts. In an earlier analysis of about 600 of the donors, most TCR beta V segments appeared in productive rearrangements about 87% or about 30% of the time, broadly matching IMGT annotations. A total of about 150 TCR beta chains were listed by the study as associated with cytomegalovirus. In a later analysis, most CMV-associated TCR beta chains were found to appear HLA-restricted, with HLA associations seemingly driven largely by CMV exposure. Correlated functional status among segregating V segments might be attributable to linkage disequilibrium, but an unknown experimental factor could not be ruled out. In vitro tests confirmed that a few of the cytomegalovirus-associated TCR beta chains recognize cytomegalovirus antigens. The presence/absence analyses assumed that sequencing depth was roughly uniform across donors, and that assumption may not be true. In this cohort, only TCR beta chains were sequenced, and detectable features were limited by the absence of alpha or paired-chain data. CMV serostatus was the only immune exposure information available for the cohort. Compared with equally common non-associated chains, HLA-associated TCR beta chains in a later analysis were more clonally expanded and had lower generation probabilities. The earlier analysis of 450 to 700 of the donors excluded approximately 17 rarely observed V segments, including chromosome 9 orphons, because counts were too low. A later analysis found that TCR association rates varied across HLA loci, with DRB1 alleles showing the most associated TCRs and HLA-C alleles the fewest. A later genetic analysis associated a missense DCLRE1C variant with V-gene and J-gene trimming of TCR beta chains, and an independent cohort replicated the association. According to a later analysis, parvovirus B19, influenza, CMV and Epstein-Barr virus appeared linked to several top co-occurrence clusters. A cluster of highly shared sequence variants was judged likely to be a technical artifact of the sequencing pipeline. Strong co-occurrence of HLA alleles, especially DR and DQ, made assigning TCR associations to individual alleles difficult. In a later analysis, some 17,000 TCR beta sequences were associated with specific HLA alleles at a false discovery rate of 0.05. Because HLA typing was missing for some donors at each locus, association tests included only the typed subset. Across donors, most TCR sequences were observed very rarely, whereas some public TCRs were present in many individuals. Some IMGT-functional V segments, including TRBV6-2 and TRBV6-3, could not be distinguished by the 87-base-pair reads and were therefore excluded. A later genetic analysis reported fewer N-insertions in productive TCRs among donors in an Asian-associated ancestry cluster than the approximately 700-donor mean.

Comment on this clone: The target of this receptor is not known. No much larger clone exists at a distance of one base, and base qualities are not known.

The cohort was made up of about 670 healthy bone marrow donors. All cohort members were sampled while nominally healthy, although unrecorded immune exposures were likely present. The donor tested CMV seronegative, placing the donor among the 352 seronegative members of the cohort. Every donor gave a peripheral blood sample, and the peripheral blood mononuclear cells from that sample were used for TCR beta sequencing. The Qiagen DNeasy Blood Extraction Kit was used to extract genomic DNA from the blood cell samples. The library was generated by the immunoSEQ multiplex PCR assay. The multiplex PCR relied on a mix of 60 forward primers for TCR Vbeta segments and 13 reverse primers for TCR Jbeta segments. The CDR3 region of rearranged TCR beta genes was amplified from genomic DNA with a multiplex PCR assay. Amplified TCR beta libraries were sequenced as 87-base-pair reads on the Illumina HiSeq System. The study's processing was this. Across the 700 or so repertoires, a later analysis counted roughly 84 million unique TCR beta chains, about 10 million of which were shared by at least two donors. Raw reads were error-corrected and collapsed into unique sequences by a nearest-neighbor algorithm in which closely related sequences were merged to remove PCR and sequencing errors. To assign V, D and J gene segments, CDR3 sequences were aligned to IMGT reference sequences. For a sequence to be retained, at least a six-nucleotide match to both a V gene segment and a J gene segment was required. A rearrangement was called productive if the CDR3 had no stop codons and remained in frame with V and J, and every other rearrangement was called non-productive. CDR3 was defined by IMGT convention, running from the second conserved V-encoded cysteine to the conserved J-encoded phenylalanine. In an earlier analysis of more than 550 of the donors, sequences lacking an unambiguous match to a single V gene segment were excluded. In an earlier analysis of several hundred of the donors, V segments were called functional above 56.7% productive rearrangements and were called segregating when the between-donor standard deviation exceeded 5%. A statistical classification framework was developed to diagnose cytomegalovirus status using the catalog of TCR beta chain sequences. In a later analysis, V and J genes were assigned by comparing TCR nucleotide sequences against IMGT/GENE-DB human TR gene sequences. The TCRdist pipeline was used in a later analysis to assign CDR3 sequences and most-parsimonious VDJ recombination scenarios. A later analysis defined each TCR beta chain by its CDR3 amino acid sequence plus V-gene family, and excluded reads lacking a unique V-gene family. As a way to deal with suspected cross-contamination and a sequencing artifact, a later analysis dropped approximately 590 nucleotide sequences that were highly shared and had low generation probability. For each public chain, a later analysis derived a clonal expansion index from normalized ranks of inferred template counts within each repertoire. Generation probabilities in a later analysis came from a VDJ recombination model fitted to out-of-frame rearrangements, and those results were checked against IGoR. A later analysis scored TCR-TCR, TCR-HLA and TCR-CMV co-occurrence with hypergeometric tests, applying a repertoire-size bias correction to TCR pairs. False discovery rates were estimated in a later analysis by permuting HLA or CMV assignments 20 times. In a later analysis, co-occurring TCRs were grouped using DBSCAN, with TCRdist sequence similarity added in when clustering inside HLA-allele-positive subsets. Co-occurrence clustering excluded repertoires with fewer than 30,000 or more than 120,000 public chains, plus five with anomalous nucleotide sharing. The table comes from immuneACCESS by way of TCRdb, which keeps in-frame sequences with V and J called. Part of the clones is missing from these tables; in studies checked, under half for an unresolved V gene and the rest for unknown reasons. D and trimming were read from the DNA, whereas the V and J calls and clone size are those reported in that table. A total of 150,000 to 200,000 clones appear in this sample, less than 85% of them only once. Of the sample, under 5% is held by the ten largest clones.

V lost 1 base and J lost 0 bases; the stretch between them is 6 bases long. The CDR3 covers 15 residues, taking in both the cysteine and the phenylalanine. Just CDR3 DNA is preserved here, 45 bases in frame from base 1. Reading the germline V gene gives CDR1 LGHNA and CDR2 YNFKEQ. Sequencing was performed on PBMCs. The V gene is TRBV4-2 and the J gene is TRBJ2-2, with the identity of the D gene unclear. The clonotype originates from a man between 18 and 35 years old in good health and CMV-seronegative. The bases read TGTGCCAGCAGCCAAGGCAGCGCGAACACCGGGGAGCTGTTTTTT. It is translated as CASSQGSANTGELFF.